The 10 T cell receptor beta chains presented below share a single source sample, sequenced in a study of blood T cell repertoires in COVID-19. The table came from immunoSEQ multiplex PCR; TCRdb's copy has only in-frame clones and leaves some out. The sample has some 210,000 clones, roughly four fifths seen once. Sequencing input: peripheral blood. All receptors come from a woman between 40 and 50 years old with acute or convalescent COVID-19.

The chain joins TRBV11-2 to TRBJ2-7; D gene unclear. The CDR3 consists of 15 residues. V lost 1 base and J 1 base, leaving 11 bases between the germline ends. Germline V gene sequence: CDR1 SGHAT, CDR2 FQNNGV. Here the CDR3 reads CASSLGAGPSYEQYF. The DNA for the CDR3 is TGTGCCAGCAGCTTAGGGGCAGGTCCTTCCTACGAGCAGTACTTC.

This chain links TRBV24-1 with TRBJ2-7; tentatively, D is TRBD1 (6 bases). The CDR3 spans 16 residues. CDR1 and CDR2 from the germline V gene are KGHDR and SFDVKD. The ends were cut back, 5 bases at V and 6 bases at J, with 22 bases in the middle. Written as DNA, the CDR3 is TGTGCCACCAGTGGGGTCGAAATTGGGGGCGCGTCCGAGCAGTACTTC. Amino acids: CATSGVEIGGASEQYF.

This chain connects TRBV11-2 to TRBJ2-4; D may be TRBD1 (6 bases). Trimming removed 5 bases from V and 6 bases from J, with 20 bases in between. Germline V gene lookup returns CDR1 SGHAT and CDR2 FQNNGV. The CDR3 spans 16 residues. The CDR3 bases are TGTGCCAGCAGCGACATTTTACAGGGTTTTGGAAACATTCAGTACTTC. Protein sequence: CASSDILQGFGNIQYF.

V is TRBV4-3 and J is TRBJ1-1; D gene unclear. Germline CDR1 is LGHNA and CDR2 is YSLEER. The CDR3 is 14 residues long. The V end was cut by 5 bases, the J end by 1 base, with 11 bases between. The chain's CDR3 is CASSFLRGNTEAFF. CDR3 DNA sequence: TGCGCCAGCAGCTTCTTACGGGGGAACACTGAAGCTTTCTTT.

V usage is TRBV18 and J usage is TRBJ2-4, with a tentative D call TRBD1 (6 bases). The ends were cut back, 0 bases at V and 6 bases at J, with 9 bases in the middle. CDR1 and CDR2 (germline): KGHSH, LQKENI. This CDR3 comprises 14 residues. The CDR3 DNA reads as TGTGCCAGCTCACCACCATCAGGGGTAAACATTCAGTACTTC. This gives the protein CASSPPSGVNIQYF.

This clone has more than one count but fewer than ten. The chain couples TRBV28 to TRBJ1-5, with 8 bases matching TRBD1. Per the germline V gene, CDR1 is MDHEN and CDR2 is SYDVKM. The trim removed 5 bases at V and 2 bases at J, leaving 8 bases unmatched. This CDR3 is built from 16 residues. CDR3 nucleotide sequence: TGTGCCAGCAGTATACCGACAGGGGTTGGCAATCAGCCCCAGCATTTT. Protein product: CASSIPTGVGNQPQHF.

The chain joins TRBV5-6 to TRBJ1-2, with TRBD1 as a possible D gene (6 bases). Germline CDR1 and CDR2: SGHDT and YYEEEE. The germline V and J ends were trimmed by 0 bases and 8 bases, with 17 bases remaining between them. This CDR3 has 15 amino acids. CDR3 in amino acids: CASSLGDTALGGYTF. For the CDR3, the DNA is TGTGCCAGCAGCTTGGGGGACACCGCTCTGGGGGGCTACACCTTC.

The CDR3 coding sequence is TGCGCCAGCAGCTTGGCCCAGGGGAAGGAAAAACTGTTTTTT. Translated, it gives CASSLAQGKEKLFF. J is TRBJ1-4 and V is TRBV5-1, with D possibly TRBD1 on 6 matching bases. The CDR3 totals 14 residues. With 0 bases removed from V and 8 bases from J, the gap between germline ends came to 11 bases. In germline, CDR1 is SGHRS, CDR2 YFSETQ. The full variable domain, in which reference TRBV5-1 and TRBJ1-4 provide the parts outside the CDR3, is KAGVTQTPRYLIKTRGQQVTLSCSPISGHRSVSWYQQTPGQGLQFLFEYFSETQRNKGNFPGRFSGRQFSNSRSEMNVSTLELGDSALYLCASSLAQGKEKLFFGSGTQLSVL.

The chain combines TRBV7-2 with TRBJ1-1; 7 bases agree with TRBD1. The CDR3 has 11 amino acids. Germline trimming cut 3 bases from V and 11 bases from J; bases unmatched to any gene: 3. CDR1 and CDR2 (germline): SGHTA, FQGNSA. This CDR3 reads CASSFDRAAFF. CDR3 in DNA: TGTGCCAGCAGCTTCGACAGGGCGGCTTTCTTT.

The chain combines TRBV19 with TRBJ1-5; weak D call: TRBD1 (6 bases). The CDR3 covers 12 residues. CDR1 is LNHDA and CDR2 is SQIVND in the germline V gene (reference sequence). V was shortened by 7 bases and J by 7 bases, with 11 bases between the two germline ends. The CDR3 loop reads CASTQGYQPQHF. In DNA, the CDR3 is TGTGCCAGTACGCAGGGGTACCAGCCCCAGCATTTT. The full variable domain, completed using reference TRBV19 and TRBJ1-5, is DGGITQSPKYLFRKEGQNVTLSCEQNLNHDAMYWYRQDPGQGLRLIYYSQIVNDFQKGDIAEGYSVSREKKESFPLTVTSAQKNPTAFYLCASTQGYQPQHFGDGTRLSIL.